These T cell receptor beta chains were read from a single sample in a study of blood T cell repertoires in COVID-19. The repertoire was sequenced with immunoSEQ multiplex PCR; TCRdb's copy has only in-frame clones and lacks some. The repertoire holds 360,000 or so clones, 90% seen once, with 6% to 7.5% in the top ten. Material for sequencing was peripheral blood. All receptors derive from a man aged 18 to 29 with active or convalescent COVID-19. The CDR3 runs from the conserved cysteine through the conserved F or W. A D gene is named only where the DNA matches it firmly. The size entry is marked missing in some rows and otherwise reads once, few, many or a size class.

length: 14
V: TRBV2
D: NA
J: TRBJ1-5
size: NA
CDR3: CASSDPGSNQPQHF
DNA: TGTGCCAGCAGTGACCCGGGTAGCAATCAGCCCCAGCATTTT

length: 14
V: TRBV28
D: NA
J: TRBJ1-2
size: NA
CDR3: CASSLTGANYGYTF
DNA: TGTGCCAGCAGTTTAACGGGAGCTAACTATGGCTACACCTTC

length: 16
V: TRBV7-9
D: TRBD2
J: TRBJ2-5
size: NA
CDR3: CASLLLAGGPMETQYF
DNA: TGTGCCAGCCTCCTGCTAGCGGGAGGGCCGATGGAGACCCAGTACTTC

length: 12
V: TRBV11-3
D: NA
J: TRBJ2-7
size: NA
CDR3: CASSLDSHEQYF
DNA: TGTGCCAGCAGCTTGGACAGCCACGAGCAGTACTTC

length: 14
V: TRBV11-2
D: NA
J: TRBJ2-7
size: NA
CDR3: CASSLARQGGEQYF
DNA: TGTGCCAGCAGCTTAGCAAGGCAGGGAGGCGAGCAGTACTTC

length: 14
V: TRBV19
D: NA
J: TRBJ2-1
size: NA
CDR3: CASSIRTDASEQFF
DNA: TGTGCCAGTAGTATAAGGACAGATGCTTCGGAGCAGTTCTTC

length: 16
V: TRBV4-3
D: NA
J: TRBJ1-5
size: NA
CDR3: CASSQSGGGKNQPQHF
DNA: TGCGCCAGCAGCCAATCCGGGGGGGGGAAGAATCAGCCCCAGCATTTT

length: 13
V: TRBV12-3/TRBV12-4
D: NA
J: TRBJ1-2
size: NA
CDR3: CASSLSGGYGYTF
DNA: TGTGCCAGCAGCCTGTCCGGGGGCTATGGCTACACCTTC

length: 14
V: TRBV4-3
D: NA
J: TRBJ2-7
size: NA
CDR3: CASSQDQMNDEQYF
DNA: TGCGCCAGCAGCCAAGATCAGATGAACGACGAGCAGTACTTC

length: 14
V: TRBV7-3
D: NA
J: TRBJ2-5
size: NA
CDR3: CASSFAGHQETQYF
DNA: TGTGCCAGCAGCTTCGCGGGGCACCAAGAGACCCAGTACTTC

length: 12
V: TRBV19
D: NA
J: TRBJ2-7
size: NA
CDR3: CASSMDNLEQYF
DNA: TGTGCCAGTAGTATGGACAACCTCGAGCAGTACTTC

length: 15
V: TRBV6-2/TRBV6-3
D: TRBD1
J: TRBJ2-7
size: NA
CDR3: CASSTRTGGVHEQYF
DNA: TGTGCCAGCAGTACCCGGACAGGGGGCGTCCACGAGCAGTACTTC

length: 12
V: TRBV27
D: NA
J: TRBJ2-5
size: NA
CDR3: CASSSTVETQYF
DNA: TGTGCCAGCAGTTCCACGGTGGAGACCCAGTACTTC

length: 16
V: TRBV24-1
D: TRBD2
J: TRBJ2-1
size: NA
CDR3: CATSDYLTSGNNEQFF
DNA: TGTGCCACCAGTGACTACCTCACTAGCGGGAACAATGAGCAGTTCTTC

length: 12
V: TRBV24-1
D: NA
J: TRBJ1-2
size: NA
CDR3: CATSPGPYGYTF
DNA: TGTGCCACCAGTCCAGGGCCTTATGGCTACACCTTC

length: 11
V: TRBV29-1
D: NA
J: TRBJ1-2
size: NA
CDR3: CSVDRNYGYTF
DNA: TGCAGCGTTGACAGGAACTATGGCTACACCTTC

length: 13
V: TRBV6-5
D: NA
J: TRBJ1-1
size: once
CDR3: CATTPRRNTEAFF
DNA: TGTGCCACCACACCTCGGAGGAACACTGAAGCTTTCTTT

length: 14
V: TRBV7-9
D: TRBD1
J: TRBJ1-1
size: NA
CDR3: CASSLQGATTEAFF
DNA: TGTGCCAGCAGCTTGCAGGGGGCGACCACTGAAGCTTTCTTT

length: 14
V: TRBV6-5
D: TRBD1
J: TRBJ2-7
size: NA
CDR3: CASLERNRGYEQYF
DNA: TGTGCCAGCCTAGAACGAAACAGGGGGTACGAGCAGTACTTC

length: 15
V: TRBV19
D: NA
J: TRBJ2-1
size: few
CDR3: CASSIGRASYNEQFF
DNA: TGTGCCAGTAGTATTGGCAGGGCGTCCTACAATGAGCAGTTCTTC

length: 13
V: TRBV7-3
D: NA
J: TRBJ1-6
size: NA
CDR3: CASSQAYNSPLHF
DNA: TGTGCCAGCAGCCAGGCCTATAATTCACCCCTCCACTTT

length: 16
V: TRBV4-1
D: NA
J: TRBJ1-5
size: NA
CDR3: CASSQEGRGVNQPQHF
DNA: TGCGCCAGCAGCCAAGAGGGCAGGGGTGTTAATCAGCCCCAGCATTTT

length: 15
V: TRBV6-2/TRBV6-3
D: NA
J: TRBJ1-5
size: NA
CDR3: CASSYGAGVVQPQHF
DNA: TGTGCCAGCAGTTACGGTGCAGGGGTAGTCCAGCCCCAGCATTTT

length: 14
V: TRBV7-2
D: NA
J: TRBJ1-5
size: once
CDR3: CASREAQGTQPQHF
DNA: TGTGCCAGCAGAGAAGCACAGGGCACTCAGCCCCAGCATTTT

length: 15
V: TRBV10-3
D: NA
J: TRBJ1-5
size: NA
CDR3: CAISDRTVSNQPQHF
DNA: TGTGCCATCAGTGACCGGACAGTGAGCAATCAGCCCCAGCATTTT

length: 13
V: TRBV2
D: NA
J: TRBJ1-5
size: NA
CDR3: CASSFQGNQPQHF
DNA: TGTGCCAGCAGTTTCCAGGGTAATCAGCCCCAGCATTTT

length: 17
V: TRBV15
D: NA
J: TRBJ2-2
size: NA
CDR3: CATSRQGRGKNTGELFF
DNA: TGTGCCACCAGCCGACAGGGCCGGGGGAAGAACACCGGGGAGCTGTTTTTT

length: 15
V: TRBV5-4
D: TRBD1
J: TRBJ1-1
size: NA
CDR3: CASSIRTGRNTEAFF
DNA: TGTGCCAGCAGCATAAGGACAGGTCGGAACACTGAAGCTTTCTTT

length: 13
V: TRBV29-1
D: TRBD1
J: TRBJ1-4
size: NA
CDR3: CSVESGQDEKLFF
DNA: TGCAGCGTTGAGTCGGGACAGGACGAAAAACTGTTTTTT

length: 15
V: TRBV6-5
D: NA
J: TRBJ1-6
size: NA
CDR3: CASSYPTGGNSPLHF
DNA: TGTGCCAGCAGTTATCCGACGGGGGGGAATTCACCCCTCCACTTT

length: 16
V: TRBV7-2
D: TRBD1
J: TRBJ2-5
size: NA
CDR3: CASSPTRDRGGETQYF
DNA: TGTGCCAGCAGCCCGACTCGTGACAGGGGGGGAGAGACCCAGTACTTC

length: 15
V: TRBV4-1
D: TRBD1
J: TRBJ1-3
size: NA
CDR3: CASSRRQGSGNTIYF
DNA: TGCGCCAGCAGCCGGAGACAGGGATCTGGAAACACCATATATTTT

length: 15
V: TRBV2
D: TRBD1
J: TRBJ2-7
size: NA
CDR3: CASSLGDRVTYEQYF
DNA: TGTGCCAGCAGTCTGGGGGACAGGGTGACCTACGAGCAGTACTTC

length: 17
V: TRBV7-3
D: TRBD1
J: TRBJ2-3
size: NA
CDR3: CASSLRPDRPNTDTQYF
DNA: TGTGCCAGCAGCCTAAGACCGGACAGGCCGAACACAGATACGCAGTATTTT

length: 12
V: TRBV7-9
D: TRBD1
J: TRBJ1-1
size: NA
CDR3: CASKTGDTEAFF
DNA: TGTGCCAGTAAGACAGGGGACACTGAAGCTTTCTTT

length: 16
V: TRBV24-1
D: NA
J: TRBJ2-3
size: NA
CDR3: CATSDPGIPSTDTQYF
DNA: TGTGCCACCAGTGACCCCGGGATTCCTAGCACAGATACGCAGTATTTT

length: 13
V: TRBV28
D: NA
J: TRBJ2-7
size: NA
CDR3: CASTWKRENEQYF
DNA: TGTGCCAGCACTTGGAAGAGGGAAAACGAGCAGTACTTC

length: 18
V: TRBV15
D: NA
J: TRBJ2-6
size: NA
CDR3: CATSSPWALSSGANVLTF
DNA: TGTGCCACCAGCAGCCCCTGGGCTCTGAGCTCTGGGGCCAACGTGCTGACTTTC

length: 13
V: TRBV5-1
D: NA
J: TRBJ2-1
size: NA
CDR3: CASSPDSDNEQFF
DNA: TGCGCCAGCAGCCCTGACAGCGACAATGAGCAGTTCTTC

length: 15
V: TRBV27
D: NA
J: TRBJ1-2
size: NA
CDR3: CASSLSGVSNYGYTF
DNA: TGTGCCAGCAGTTTATCCGGGGTTTCTAACTATGGCTACACCTTC

length: 14
V: TRBV18
D: TRBD1
J: TRBJ1-6
size: once
CDR3: CASSPTGDNSPLHF
DNA: TGTGCCAGCTCACCTACAGGGGACAATTCACCCCTCCACTTT

length: 14
V: TRBV19
D: TRBD1
J: TRBJ2-5
size: NA
CDR3: CASSSGQGAETQYF
DNA: TGTGCCAGTAGTTCCGGACAGGGGGCCGAGACCCAGTACTTC